The 18 T cell receptor beta chains in this list originate from one sample, sequenced in a study of blood T cell repertoires in COVID-19. Sequencing was performed with immunoSEQ multiplex PCR; in TCRdb, only in-frame clones are kept and a portion is missing. The data hold 200,000 to 250,000 clones, with 83% observed a single time. Sequencing used peripheral blood. The receptors shown here come from a human donor in a cohort sampled during active COVID-19.

The count of this clone is one. The chain employs TRBV2 and TRBJ2-5; the match to TRBD1 covers 8 bases. The V gene end was trimmed by 6 bases and the J gene end by 4 bases; junction bases not matched to a gene: 4. The germline V gene has CDR1 SNHLY and CDR2 FYNNEI. The CDR3 has 13 residues. The chain's CDR3 is CASRRDRGETQYF. The CDR3 nucleotides are TGTGCCAGCAGGCGCGACAGGGGAGAGACCCAGTACTTC.

The chain joins TRBV11-2 to TRBJ2-5; tentative D call: TRBD1 (5 bases). Trimming took 4 bases from V and 5 from J, leaving 11 bases between them. The CDR3 consists of 13 residues. CDR1 is SGHAT, CDR2 FQNNGV, per germline. Here the CDR3 reads CASSSRQWETQYF. The CDR3 region has the DNA TGTGCCAGCAGCTCACGACAGTGGGAGACCCAGTACTTC.

The chain couples TRBV5-1 to TRBJ2-3, with D perhaps matching TRBD2 (7 bases). The CDR3 has 16 amino acids. Germline V gene lookup returns CDR1 SGHRS and CDR2 YFSETQ. V was cut by 5 bases and J by 5 bases, with 21 bases left in between. The CDR3 region has the DNA TGCGCCAGCAGTTTACGTATGGGGGGGCAGGGAGATACGCAGTATTTT. It translates to CASSLRMGGQGDTQYF.

This chain uses TRBV24-1 with TRBJ2-2; a possible D gene is TRBD1 (6 bases). Trimming removed 7 bases at V and 1 base at J, with 15 bases between. CDR1 KGHDR and CDR2 SFDVKD come from the germline V gene. CDR3 length equals 16 residues. The CDR3 here is CATRQTGRGNTGELFF. As DNA, the CDR3 is TGTGCCACCAGACAAACGGGCAGGGGGAACACCGGGGAGCTGTTTTTT.

V gene TRBV5-6 combines with J gene TRBJ2-7, with a tentative D call TRBD1 (6 bases). CDR3 length equals 14 residues. The germline CDR1 and CDR2 sequences are SGHDT and YYEEEE. The V end was cut by 1 base, the J end by 4 bases, with 12 bases between. CDR3 sequence reads: CASSLPGAAYEQYF. The CDR3 DNA follows: TGTGCCAGCAGCTTGCCAGGGGCGGCGTACGAGCAGTACTTC.

The chain joins TRBV29-1 to TRBJ2-7, with D perhaps TRBD2 (6 bases). The CDR3 length is 12 residues. V was trimmed by 4 bases and J by 6 bases, leaving 13 bases between them. Germline V CDR1 and CDR2: SQVTM, ANQGSEA. CDR3 bases: TGCAGCGTTGCCCCAACTAGCCGCGAGCAGTACTTC. It codes for CSVAPTSREQYF.

The V gene is TRBV28, the J gene TRBJ1-1; D is unresolved. V lost 7 bases and J lost 0, with 12 bases in between. Germline V gives CDR1 MDHEN, CDR2 SYDVKM. The CDR3 extends over 14 amino acids. CDR3: CASTGAAMNTEAFF. In DNA form, the CDR3 reads TGTGCCAGCACAGGTGCAGCTATGAACACTGAAGCTTTCTTT.

The chain has TRBV4-2 and TRBJ2-1; 8 bases fit TRBD2. The germline V gene encodes CDR1 LGHNA and CDR2 YNFKEQ. This CDR3 contains 14 residues. The junction had 3 bases not matched to a gene; V was cut back by 1 base and J by 7 bases. DNA of the CDR3: TGTGCCAGCAGCCAAGGAGCGGGAGATAATGAGCAGTTCTTC. It is translated as CASSQGAGDNEQFF.

This clone is a singleton in its sample. This chain uses TRBV19 with TRBJ1-1; a weak D match, TRBD1 (5 bases). Trimming cost V 7 bases and J 1 base, with 16 bases left between them. The germline gives CDR1 LNHDA, CDR2 SQIVND (reference sequence). The CDR3 loop spans 15 amino acids. This CDR3 reads CASNEQAATNTEAFF. The CDR3 DNA follows: TGTGCCAGTAATGAACAGGCCGCTACGAACACTGAAGCTTTCTTT.

The genes are TRBV27 and TRBJ2-7, with D possibly matching TRBD1 (5 bases). CDR3 size: 15 residues. Germline lookup yields CDR1 MNHEY and CDR2 SMNVEV (reference sequence). The V end lost 6 bases, the J end lost 1 base, and 16 bases lay between the germline ends. DNA for the CDR3: TGTGCCAGCAGCCGGTGGGGCGATCTGTCCTACGAGCAGTACTTC. Its protein is CASSRWGDLSYEQYF.

As concerns this clone: The same CDR3 also results from other DNA sequences found in this sample. This chain links TRBV28 with TRBJ2-5; D is undetermined. Trimming left V 5 bases short and J 2 bases short, with 3 bases between. Germline CDR1 is MDHEN and CDR2 is SYDVKM. CDR3 length: 11 residues. As DNA, the CDR3 is TGTGCCAGCAGTCGGCAAGAGACCCAGTACTTC. Residues: CASSRQETQYF.

V is TRBV5-1 and J is TRBJ2-1; 9 bases map to TRBD2. The germline V gene encodes CDR1 SGHRS and CDR2 YFSETQ. V dropped 0 bases and J dropped 1; count of bases not matched to a gene: 11. The CDR3 totals 19 residues. The CDR3 bases are TGCGCCAGCAGCTTGGCCAGCGGTAGCGGGAGTGGTTCCTACAATGAGCAGTTCTTC. Its translation: CASSLASGSGSGSYNEQFF.

This chain connects TRBV7-6 to TRBJ1-3, with a weak D call TRBD1 (6 bases). V lost 2 bases and J 0 bases, leaving 11 bases between the germline ends. The germline gives CDR1 SGHVS, CDR2 FNYEAQ. This CDR3 is 16 amino acids long. DNA for the CDR3: TGTGCCAGCAGCTTAACTACAGGGTACTCTGGAAACACCATATATTTT. Amino acid sequence: CASSLTTGYSGNTIYF.

The chain is built from TRBV28 and TRBJ1-3; D gene unclear. The CDR3 spans 15 residues. V was trimmed by 7 bases and J by 3 bases, leaving 16 bases between them. Germline loops: CDR1 MDHEN, CDR2 SYDVKM. Written as DNA, the CDR3 is TGTGCCAGCAATCGTCCAGATTCGATTGGAAACACCATATATTTT. It codes for CASNRPDSIGNTIYF.

The gene calls are TRBV19 and TRBJ1-5; D ambiguous. The ends were cut back, 5 bases at V and 2 bases at J, with 10 bases in the middle. CDR3 length equals 14 residues. From germline, CDR1 is LNHDA and CDR2 SQIVND (reference sequence). The CDR3 bases are TGTGCCAGTAGTTCCTCGTATGGCAATCAGCCCCAGCATTTT. It encodes CASSSSYGNQPQHF.

In its sample, this clone was seen a few times. V is TRBV7-6 and J is TRBJ2-1; 7 positions agree with TRBD1. This CDR3 spans 15 amino acids. In germline, CDR1 is SGHVS, CDR2 FNYEAQ. Trimming at V came to 7 bases and at J to 10 bases, leaving 16 bases not matched to a gene. The chain's CDR3 is CASTTGTVFFGEQFF. The CDR3 DNA is TGTGCCAGCACTACCGGGACAGTCTTCTTCGGGGAGCAGTTCTTC.

The rearrangement links TRBV11-3 to TRBJ2-3; 8 nucleotides match TRBD2. This CDR3 contains 18 residues. With 6 bases clipped from V and 2 bases from J, the junction kept 16 bases outside the gene matches. Germline V gene sequence: CDR1 SGHNT, CDR2 YENEEA. As DNA, the CDR3 is TGTGCCAGCAGAGGGGGGATTGGACTAGCAAGACTCACAGATACGCAGTATTTT. Its translation is CASRGGIGLARLTDTQYF.

V and J are TRBV27 and TRBJ2-5; the D gene is possibly TRBD2 (5 bases). The CDR3 length is 15 residues. The V and J ends lost 7 bases and 5 bases respectively, with 20 bases between them. The germline V gene encodes CDR1 MNHEY and CDR2 SMNVEV (reference sequence). The CDR3 is CASKISRLAIETQYF. CDR3 DNA sequence: TGTGCCAGCAAAATTTCAAGGCTAGCAATTGAGACCCAGTACTTC.